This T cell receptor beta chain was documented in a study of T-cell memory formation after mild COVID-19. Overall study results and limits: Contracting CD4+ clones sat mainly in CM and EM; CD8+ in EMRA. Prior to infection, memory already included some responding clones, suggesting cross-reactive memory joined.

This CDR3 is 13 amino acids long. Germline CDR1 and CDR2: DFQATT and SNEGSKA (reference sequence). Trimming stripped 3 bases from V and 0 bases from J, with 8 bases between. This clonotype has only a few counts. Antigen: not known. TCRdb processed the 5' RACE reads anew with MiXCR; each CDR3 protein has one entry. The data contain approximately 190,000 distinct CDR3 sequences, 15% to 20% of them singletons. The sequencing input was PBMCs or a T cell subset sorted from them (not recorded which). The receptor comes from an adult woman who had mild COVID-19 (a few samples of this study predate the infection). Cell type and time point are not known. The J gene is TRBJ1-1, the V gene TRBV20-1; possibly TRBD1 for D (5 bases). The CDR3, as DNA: TGCAGTGCTAGCGGACATTTGAACACTGAAGCTTTCTTT. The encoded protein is CSASGHLNTEAFF.